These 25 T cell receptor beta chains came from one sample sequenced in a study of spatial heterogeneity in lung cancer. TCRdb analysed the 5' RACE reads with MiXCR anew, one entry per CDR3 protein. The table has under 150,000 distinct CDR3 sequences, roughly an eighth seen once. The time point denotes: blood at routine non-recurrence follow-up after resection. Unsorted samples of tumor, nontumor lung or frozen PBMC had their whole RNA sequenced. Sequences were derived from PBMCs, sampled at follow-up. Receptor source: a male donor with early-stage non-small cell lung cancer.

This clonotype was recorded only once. CDR3 amino acids: CASSTRQGNSPLHF. As DNA, the CDR3 is TGCGCCAGCAGCACGCGGCAGGGTAATTCACCCCTCCACTTT. The genes are TRBV5-1 and TRBJ1-6; a possible D gene is TRBD1 (5 bases). Trimming removed 4 bases at V and 6 bases at J, with 11 bases between. From germline, CDR1 is SGHRS and CDR2 YFSETQ. CDR3 length: 14 amino acids.

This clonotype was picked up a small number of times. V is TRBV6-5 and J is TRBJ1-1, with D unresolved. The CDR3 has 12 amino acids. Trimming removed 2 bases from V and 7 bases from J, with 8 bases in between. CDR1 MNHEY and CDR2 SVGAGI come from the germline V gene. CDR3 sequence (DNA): TGTGCCAGCAGTTACGCGGTAGGTGAAGCTTTCTTT. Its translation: CASSYAVGEAFF.

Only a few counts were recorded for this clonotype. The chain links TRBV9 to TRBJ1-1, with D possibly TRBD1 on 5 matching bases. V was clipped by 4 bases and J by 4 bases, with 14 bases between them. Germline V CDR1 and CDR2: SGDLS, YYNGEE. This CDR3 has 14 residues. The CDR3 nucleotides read TGTGCCAGCAGCCCGGACCCGGGGGGCACTGAAGCTTTCTTT. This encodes CASSPDPGGTEAFF. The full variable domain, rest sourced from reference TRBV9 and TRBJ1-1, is DSGVTQTPKHLITATGQRVTLRCSPRSGDLSVYWYQQSLDQGLQFLIQYYNGEERAKGNILERFSAQQFPDLHSELNLSSLELGDSALYFCASSPDPGGTEAFFGQGTRLTVV.

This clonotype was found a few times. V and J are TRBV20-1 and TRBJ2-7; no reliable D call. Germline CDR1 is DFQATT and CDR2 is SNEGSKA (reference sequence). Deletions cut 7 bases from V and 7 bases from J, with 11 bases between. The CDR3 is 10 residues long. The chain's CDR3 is CSVIVREQYF. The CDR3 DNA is TGCAGTGTCATCGTTCGGGAGCAGTACTTC.

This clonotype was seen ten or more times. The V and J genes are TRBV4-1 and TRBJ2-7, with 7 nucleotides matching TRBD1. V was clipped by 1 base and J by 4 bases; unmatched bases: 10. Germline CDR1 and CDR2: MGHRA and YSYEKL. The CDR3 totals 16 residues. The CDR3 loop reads CASSQVSGGTNYEQYF. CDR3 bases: TGCGCCAGCAGCCAAGTCTCAGGGGGTACTAATTACGAGCAGTACTTC.

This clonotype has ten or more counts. The CDR3 DNA reads TGTGCCAGCAGCGTTGGGTCCCAGCGGTCTGGCTCCTACAATGAGCAGTTCTTC. It encodes CASSVGSQRSGSYNEQFF. The gene calls are TRBV9 and TRBJ2-1; D is possibly TRBD2 (5 bases). V lost 2 bases, J lost 0 bases, and 18 bases lay in between. CDR3 length equals 18 residues. From germline, CDR1 is SGDLS and CDR2 YYNGEE. Variable domain in full (rest from reference TRBV9 and TRBJ2-1): DSGVTQTPKHLITATGQRVTLRCSPRSGDLSVYWYQQSLDQGLQFLIQYYNGEERAKGNILERFSAQQFPDLHSELNLSSLELGDSALYFCASSVGSQRSGSYNEQFFGPGTRLTVL.

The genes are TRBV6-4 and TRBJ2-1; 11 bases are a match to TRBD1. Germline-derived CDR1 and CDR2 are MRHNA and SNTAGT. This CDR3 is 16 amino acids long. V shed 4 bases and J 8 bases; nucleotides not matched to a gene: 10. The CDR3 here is CASSAKDRGRVDEQFF. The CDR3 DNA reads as TGTGCCAGCAGTGCCAAGGACAGGGGGCGCGTCGATGAGCAGTTCTTC.

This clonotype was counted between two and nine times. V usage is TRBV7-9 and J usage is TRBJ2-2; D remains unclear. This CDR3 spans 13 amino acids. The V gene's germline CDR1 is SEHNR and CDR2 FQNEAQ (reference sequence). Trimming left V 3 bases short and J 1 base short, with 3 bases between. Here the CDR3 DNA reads TGTGCCAGCAGCTTTAGGAACACCGGGGAGCTGTTTTTT. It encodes CASSFRNTGELFF.

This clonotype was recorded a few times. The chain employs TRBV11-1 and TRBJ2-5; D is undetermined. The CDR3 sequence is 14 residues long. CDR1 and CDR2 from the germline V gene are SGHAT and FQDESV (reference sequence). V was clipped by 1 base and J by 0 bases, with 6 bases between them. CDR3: CASSLGSDQETQYF. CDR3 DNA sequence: TGTGCCAGCAGCTTAGGCTCAGACCAAGAGACCCAGTACTTC.

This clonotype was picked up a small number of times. The CDR3, as DNA: TGCAGCGTTGATCGTACAGCCAGAGGGTCGCAGTTCTTC. It specifies CSVDRTARGSQFF. The chain has TRBV29-1 and TRBJ2-1, with a tentative D call TRBD2 (5 bases). Germline V CDR1 and CDR2: SQVTM, ANQGSEA. The CDR3 length is 13 residues. The V end was cut by 3 bases, the J end by 12 bases, with 18 bases between.

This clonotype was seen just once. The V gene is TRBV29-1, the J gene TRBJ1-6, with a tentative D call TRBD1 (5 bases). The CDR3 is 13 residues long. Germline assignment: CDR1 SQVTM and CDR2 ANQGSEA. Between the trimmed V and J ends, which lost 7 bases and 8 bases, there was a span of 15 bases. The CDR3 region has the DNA TGCAGCGCCCAGGGCCCCGGGGATTCACCCCTCCACTTT. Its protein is CSAQGPGDSPLHF. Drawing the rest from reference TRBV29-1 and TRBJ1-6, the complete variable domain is SAVISQKPSRDICQRGTSLTIQCQVDSQVTMMFWYRQQPGQSLTLIATANQGSEATYESGFVIDKFPISRPNLTFSTLTVSNMSPEDSSIYLCSAQGPGDSPLHFGNGTRLTVT.

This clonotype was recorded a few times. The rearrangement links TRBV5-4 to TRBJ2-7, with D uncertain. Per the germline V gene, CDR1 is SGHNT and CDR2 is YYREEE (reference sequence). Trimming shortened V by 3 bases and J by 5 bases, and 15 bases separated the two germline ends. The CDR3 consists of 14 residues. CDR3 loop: CASSSPTSPHEQYF. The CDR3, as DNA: TGTGCCAGCAGCTCCCCCACGAGTCCCCACGAGCAGTACTTC. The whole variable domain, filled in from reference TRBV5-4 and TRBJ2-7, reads ETGVTQSPTHLIKTRGQQVTLRCSSQSGHNTVSWYQQALGQGPQFIFQYYREEENGRGNFPPRFSGLQFPNYSSELNVNALELDDSALYLCASSSPTSPHEQYFGPGTRLTVT.

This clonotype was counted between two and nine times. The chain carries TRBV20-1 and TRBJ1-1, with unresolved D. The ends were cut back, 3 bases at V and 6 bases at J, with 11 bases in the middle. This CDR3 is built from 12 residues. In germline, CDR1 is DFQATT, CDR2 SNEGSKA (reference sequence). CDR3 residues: CSARMGRAEAFF. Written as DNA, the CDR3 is TGCAGTGCTAGGATGGGGAGAGCTGAAGCTTTCTTT.

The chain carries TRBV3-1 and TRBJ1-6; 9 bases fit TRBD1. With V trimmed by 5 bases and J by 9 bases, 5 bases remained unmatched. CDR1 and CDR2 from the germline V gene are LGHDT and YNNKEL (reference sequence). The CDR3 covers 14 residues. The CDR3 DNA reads TGTGCCAGCAGCTCCGGGACAGGGCTTTCACCCCTCCACTTT. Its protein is CASSSGTGLSPLHF. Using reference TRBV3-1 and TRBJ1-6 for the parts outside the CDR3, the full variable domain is DTAVSQTPKYLVTQMGNDKSIKCEQNLGHDTMYWYKQDSKKFLKIMFSYNNKELIINETVPNRFSPKSPDKAHLNLHINSLELGDSAVYFCASSSGTGLSPLHFGNGTRLTVT.

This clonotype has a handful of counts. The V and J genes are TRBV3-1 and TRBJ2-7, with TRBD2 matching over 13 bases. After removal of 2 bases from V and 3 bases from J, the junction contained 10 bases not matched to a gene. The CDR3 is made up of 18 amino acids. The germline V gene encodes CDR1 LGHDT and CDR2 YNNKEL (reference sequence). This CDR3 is CASSQMTSGGSNLYEQYF. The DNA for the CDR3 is TGTGCCAGCAGCCAAATGACTAGCGGGGGGTCTAACCTCTACGAGCAGTACTTC.

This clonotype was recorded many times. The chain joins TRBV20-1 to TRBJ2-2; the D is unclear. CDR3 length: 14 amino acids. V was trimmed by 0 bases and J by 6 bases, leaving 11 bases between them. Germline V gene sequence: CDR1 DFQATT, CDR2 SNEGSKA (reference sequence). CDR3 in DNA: TGCAGTGCTAGAGATTTTAGGAATTCCGGGGAGCTGTTTTTT. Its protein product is CSARDFRNSGELFF.

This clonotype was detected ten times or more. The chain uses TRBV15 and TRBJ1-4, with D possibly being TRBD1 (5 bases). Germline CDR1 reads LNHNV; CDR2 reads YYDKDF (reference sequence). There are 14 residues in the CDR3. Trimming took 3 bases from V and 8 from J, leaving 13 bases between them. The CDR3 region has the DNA TGTGCCACCAGCAGCCGTATGGGGGACGAAAAACTGTTTTTT. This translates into CATSSRMGDEKLFF. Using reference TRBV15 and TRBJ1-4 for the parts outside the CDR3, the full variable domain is DAMVIQNPRYQVTQFGKPVTLSCSQTLNHNVMYWYQQKSSQAPKLLFHYYDKDFNNEADTPDNFQSRRPNTSFCFLDIRSPGLGDTAMYLCATSSRMGDEKLFFGSGTQLSVL.

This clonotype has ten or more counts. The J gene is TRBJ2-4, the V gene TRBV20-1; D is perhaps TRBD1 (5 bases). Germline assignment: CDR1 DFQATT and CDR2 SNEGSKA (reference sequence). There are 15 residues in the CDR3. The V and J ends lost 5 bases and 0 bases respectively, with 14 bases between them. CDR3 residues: CSALLTDLAKNIQYF. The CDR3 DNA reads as TGCAGTGCTTTGTTGACAGATCTAGCCAAAAACATTCAGTACTTC.

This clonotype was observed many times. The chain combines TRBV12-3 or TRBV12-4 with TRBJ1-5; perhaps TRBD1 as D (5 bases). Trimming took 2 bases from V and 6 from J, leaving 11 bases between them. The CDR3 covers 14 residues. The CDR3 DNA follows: TGTGCCAGCAGTTTACGCTCCCAGGGTCAGCCCCAGCATTTT. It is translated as CASSLRSQGQPQHF.

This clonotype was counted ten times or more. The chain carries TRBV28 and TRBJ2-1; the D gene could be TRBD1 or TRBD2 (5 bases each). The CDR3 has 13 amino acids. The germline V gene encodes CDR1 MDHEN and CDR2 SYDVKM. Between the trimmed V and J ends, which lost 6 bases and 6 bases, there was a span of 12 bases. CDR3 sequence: CASRLGRANEQFF. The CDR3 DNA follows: TGTGCCAGCAGACTGGGACGGGCCAATGAGCAGTTCTTC.

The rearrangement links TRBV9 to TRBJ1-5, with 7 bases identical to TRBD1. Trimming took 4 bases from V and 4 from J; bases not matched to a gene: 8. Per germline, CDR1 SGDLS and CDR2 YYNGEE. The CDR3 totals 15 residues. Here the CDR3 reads CASSPGGQPNQPQHF. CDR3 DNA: TGTGCCAGCAGCCCAGGGGGGCAGCCGAATCAGCCCCAGCATTTT.

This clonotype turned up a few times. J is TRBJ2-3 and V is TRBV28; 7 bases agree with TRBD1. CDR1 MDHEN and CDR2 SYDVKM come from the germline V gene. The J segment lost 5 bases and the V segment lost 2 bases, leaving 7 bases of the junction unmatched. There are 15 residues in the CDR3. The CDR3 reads CASSLGSQGVDTQYF. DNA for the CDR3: TGTGCCAGCAGTTTAGGAAGCCAGGGGGTAGATACGCAGTATTTT.

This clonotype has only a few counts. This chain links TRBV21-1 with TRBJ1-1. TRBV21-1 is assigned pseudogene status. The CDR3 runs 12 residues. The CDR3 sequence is CASSPRTLPAFF. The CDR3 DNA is TGTGCCAGCAGCCCGCGGACCCTCCCCGCTTTCTTT.

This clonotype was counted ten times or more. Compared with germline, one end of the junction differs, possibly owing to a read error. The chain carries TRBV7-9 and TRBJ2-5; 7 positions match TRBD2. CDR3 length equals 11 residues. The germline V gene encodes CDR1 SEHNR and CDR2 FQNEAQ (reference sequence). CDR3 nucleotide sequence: TGTGCCAGCAGCACCAAGCGGGGAGTCGACTTC. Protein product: CASSTKRGVDF.

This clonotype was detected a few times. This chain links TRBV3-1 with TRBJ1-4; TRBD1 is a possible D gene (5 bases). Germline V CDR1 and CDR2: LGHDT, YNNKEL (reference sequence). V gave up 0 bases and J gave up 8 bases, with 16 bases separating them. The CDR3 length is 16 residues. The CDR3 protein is CASSQDWASSGEKLFF. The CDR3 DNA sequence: TGTGCCAGCAGCCAAGATTGGGCCTCGTCAGGGGAAAAACTGTTTTTT.